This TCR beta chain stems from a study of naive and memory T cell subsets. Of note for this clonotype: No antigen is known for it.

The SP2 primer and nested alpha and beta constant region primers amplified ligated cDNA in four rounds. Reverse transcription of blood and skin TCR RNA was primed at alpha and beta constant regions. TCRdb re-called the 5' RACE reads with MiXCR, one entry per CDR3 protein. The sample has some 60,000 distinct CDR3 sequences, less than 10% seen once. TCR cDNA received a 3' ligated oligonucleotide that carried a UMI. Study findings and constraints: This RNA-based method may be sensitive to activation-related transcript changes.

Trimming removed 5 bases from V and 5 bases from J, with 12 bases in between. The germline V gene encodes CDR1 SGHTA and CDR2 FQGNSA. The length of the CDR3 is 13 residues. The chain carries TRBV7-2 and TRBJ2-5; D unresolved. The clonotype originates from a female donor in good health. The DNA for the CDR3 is TGTGCCAGCAGCATTCTAAACGCGGAGACCCAGTACTTC. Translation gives CASSILNAETQYF.